Listed below are T cell receptor beta chains from one sample, sequenced in a study of blood T cell repertoires in COVID-19. Assay used: immunoSEQ multiplex PCR; TCRdb lists only in-frame clones, some missing. This table has 100,000 or so clones, 82% appearing once. Sequenced: peripheral blood. The receptors stem from a man older than 75 with acute or convalescent COVID-19. Each CDR3 is given without its conserved first and last residue.

v_gene	CDR3aa
TRBV24-1	ATSDHRTGAWGGTGELF
TRBV29-1	SVLRGVRAGELF
TRBV27	ASSPRQGNQPQH
TRBV3-1/TRBV3-2	ASSLANQPQH
TRBV7-9	ASSPAEFSNYGYT
TRBV30	AWSDRGQWGNTIY
TRBV4-1	ASSQDRRAYEQY
TRBV10-1	ASSEAGTTYNEQF
TRBV19	ASSIADSPLH
TRBV2	ASSERARGDPRHGYT
TRBV19	ASSSSRATEAF
TRBV11-3	ASSAGLAGNTGELF
TRBV27	ASSPRGIGWVNTEAF
TRBV7-2	ASSLSPRRRANQPQH
TRBV7-9	ASSLEGAYNSPLH
TRBV12-3/TRBV12-4	ASSWTGVVGYT
TRBV30	AWSGRAHGQAPYEQY
TRBV29-1	SVTNGTRNSPLH
TRBV14	ASSQTGARDEQF
TRBV29-1	SVAPGGHYT
TRBV4-3	ASSQDPRNQPQH
TRBV9	ASSVAGRGTEAF
TRBV19	ASSHTGGGYT
TRBV9	ASSVTGNSPLH
TRBV6-2/TRBV6-3	ASSIRTGGIYEQY
TRBV6-5	ASSYTLAGGTDTQY
TRBV19	ATRLGSGNTIY
TRBV19	ASRSRVRTEAF
TRBV6-5	ASSYKVLAGAYEQY
TRBV7-9	ASSLSTGTDTQY
TRBV7-6	ASSLESGQTFTGELF
TRBV29-1	SVERVGTSDYEQY
TRBV6-2/TRBV6-3	ASSPLTEATNEKLF
TRBV11-2	ASSSLSRAF
TRBV19	ASSIVGRGRTNEKLF
TRBV28	ASSLFGTDYEQY
TRBV10-1	ASSFERQGKEPQH
TRBV7-9	ASSLGGDGYT
TRBV27	ASSFRAGEGGYT
TRBV4-1	ASSQEGSTSYNEQF
TRBV27	ASSSYPGGGTEAF
TRBV27	ASSSSLAGARDTQY
TRBV14	ASSQPGTGVEKLF
TRBV19	ASTGRAGGSYEQY
TRBV7-8	ASILDRSSTDTQY
TRBV27	ASSLGQGWGEAF
TRBV28	ASSLKGALSNQPQH
TRBV18	ASSRDRGPSEAF
TRBV30	AWTLAVSTEAF
TRBV5-6	ASHRRAGALTGELF